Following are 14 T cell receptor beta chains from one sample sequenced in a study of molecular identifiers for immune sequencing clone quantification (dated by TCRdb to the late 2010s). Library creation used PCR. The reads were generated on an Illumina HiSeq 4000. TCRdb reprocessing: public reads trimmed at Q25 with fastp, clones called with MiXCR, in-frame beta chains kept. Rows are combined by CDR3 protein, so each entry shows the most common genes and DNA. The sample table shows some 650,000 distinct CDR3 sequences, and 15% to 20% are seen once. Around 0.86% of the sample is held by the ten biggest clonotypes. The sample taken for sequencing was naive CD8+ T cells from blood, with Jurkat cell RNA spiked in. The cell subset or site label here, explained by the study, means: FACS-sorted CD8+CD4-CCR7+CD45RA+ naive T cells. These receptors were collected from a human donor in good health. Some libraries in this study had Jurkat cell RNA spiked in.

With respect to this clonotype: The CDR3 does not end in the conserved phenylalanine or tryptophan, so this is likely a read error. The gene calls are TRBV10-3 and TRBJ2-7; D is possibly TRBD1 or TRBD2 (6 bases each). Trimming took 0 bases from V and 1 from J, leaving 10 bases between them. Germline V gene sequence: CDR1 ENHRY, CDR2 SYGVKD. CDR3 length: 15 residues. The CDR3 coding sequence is TGTGCCATCAGTGAGTCCTCGGGGGCGTCCTACGAGCAGTACATC. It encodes CAISESSGASYEQYI.

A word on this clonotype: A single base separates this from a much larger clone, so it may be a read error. The CDR3: CASSQRLAGGPSEQYF. In DNA, the CDR3 is TGCGCCAGCAGCCAAAGACTAGCGGGGGGCCCTAGCGAGCAGTACTTC. The chain recombines TRBV4-3 with TRBJ2-7; 13 bases agree with TRBD2. There are 16 residues in the CDR3. Germline V gives CDR1 LGHNA, CDR2 YSLEER. Unmatched junction bases numbered 7, after V lost 2 bases and J lost 6 bases.

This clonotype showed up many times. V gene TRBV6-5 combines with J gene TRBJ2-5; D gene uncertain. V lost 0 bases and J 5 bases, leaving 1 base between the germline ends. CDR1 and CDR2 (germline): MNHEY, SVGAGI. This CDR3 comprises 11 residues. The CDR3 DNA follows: TGTGCCAGCAGTTACTCTGAGACCCAGTACTTC. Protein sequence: CASSYSETQYF.

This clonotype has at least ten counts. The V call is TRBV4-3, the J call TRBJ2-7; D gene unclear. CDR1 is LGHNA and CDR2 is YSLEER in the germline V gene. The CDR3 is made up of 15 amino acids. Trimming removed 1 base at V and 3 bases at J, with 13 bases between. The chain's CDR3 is CASSQGRNPNYEQYF. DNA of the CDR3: TGCGCCAGCAGCCAAGGGCGAAATCCTAACTACGAGCAGTACTTC.

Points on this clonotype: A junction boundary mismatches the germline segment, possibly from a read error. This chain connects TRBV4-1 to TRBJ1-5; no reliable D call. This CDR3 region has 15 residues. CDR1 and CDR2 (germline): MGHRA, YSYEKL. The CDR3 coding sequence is TGCGCTAGCAGCCCCCCTACCACCCGCAATCAGCCCCAGCATTTT. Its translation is CASSPPTTRNQPQHF.

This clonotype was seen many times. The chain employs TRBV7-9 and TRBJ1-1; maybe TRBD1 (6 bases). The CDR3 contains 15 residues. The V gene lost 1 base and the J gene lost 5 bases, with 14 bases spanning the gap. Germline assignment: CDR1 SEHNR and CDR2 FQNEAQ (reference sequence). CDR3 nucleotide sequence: TGTGCCAGCAGCTTAGGGCGGGGGGCGGGTACTGAAGCTTTCTTT. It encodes CASSLGRGAGTEAFF. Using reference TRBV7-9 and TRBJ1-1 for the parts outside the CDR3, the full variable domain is DTGVSQNPRHKITKRGQNVTFRCDPISEHNRLYWYRQTLGQGPEFLTYFQNEAQLEKSRLLSDRFSAERPKGSFSTLEIQRTEQGDSAMYLCASSLGRGAGTEAFFGQGTRLTVV.

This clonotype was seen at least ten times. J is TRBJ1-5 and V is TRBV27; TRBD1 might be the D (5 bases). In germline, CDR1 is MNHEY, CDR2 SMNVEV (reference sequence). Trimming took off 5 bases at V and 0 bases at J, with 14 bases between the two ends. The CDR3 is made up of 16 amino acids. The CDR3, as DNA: TGTGCCAGCAGTCTGGGACCGATCCTTAGCAATCAGCCCCAGCATTTT. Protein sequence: CASSLGPILSNQPQHF.

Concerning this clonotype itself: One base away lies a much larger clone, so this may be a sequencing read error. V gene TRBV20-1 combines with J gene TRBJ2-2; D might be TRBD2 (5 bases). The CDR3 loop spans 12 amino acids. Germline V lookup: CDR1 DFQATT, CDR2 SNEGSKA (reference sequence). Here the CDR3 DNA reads TGCAGTGCAAGGGATCACACCGGGGAGCTGTCTTTT. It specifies CSARDHTGELSF.

Written as DNA, the CDR3 is TGTGCCAGCAGTTTACAAGAGTATAGCAATCAGCCCCAGCATTTT. Its translation: CASSLQEYSNQPQHF. This chain uses TRBV27 with TRBJ1-5; D call uncertain. CDR1 MNHEY and CDR2 SMNVEV come from the germline V gene (reference sequence). This CDR3 has 15 amino acids. V gave up 2 bases and J gave up 0 bases, with 8 bases separating them.

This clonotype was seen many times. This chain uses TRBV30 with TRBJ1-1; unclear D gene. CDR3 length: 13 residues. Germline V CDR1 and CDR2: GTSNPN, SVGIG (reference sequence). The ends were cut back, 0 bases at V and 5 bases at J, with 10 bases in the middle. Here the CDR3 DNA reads TGTGCCTGGAGTGTCTTGTCGGGGACTGAAGCTTTCTTT. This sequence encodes CAWSVLSGTEAFF.

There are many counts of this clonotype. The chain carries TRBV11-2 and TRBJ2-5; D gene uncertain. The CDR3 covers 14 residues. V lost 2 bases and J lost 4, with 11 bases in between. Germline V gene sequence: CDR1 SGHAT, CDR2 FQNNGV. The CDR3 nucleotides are TGTGCCAGCAGCTTATCGGGCCTGGGAGAGACCCAGTACTTC. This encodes CASSLSGLGETQYF.

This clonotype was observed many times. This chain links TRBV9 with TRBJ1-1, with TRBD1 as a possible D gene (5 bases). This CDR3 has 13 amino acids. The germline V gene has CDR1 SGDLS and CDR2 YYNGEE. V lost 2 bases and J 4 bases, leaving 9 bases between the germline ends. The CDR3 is CASSVGDGTEAFF. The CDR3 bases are TGTGCCAGCAGCGTGGGGGACGGCACTGAAGCTTTCTTT.

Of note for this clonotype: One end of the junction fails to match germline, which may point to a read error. The CDR3 loop is CAGSLPGSYEQYF. The CDR3 DNA follows: TGTGCCGGCAGCTTGCCAGGCTCCTACGAGCAGTACTTC. This chain links TRBV5-6 with TRBJ2-7; D gene unclear. The CDR3 totals 13 residues. Germline V gene sequence: CDR1 SGHDT, CDR2 YYEEEE.

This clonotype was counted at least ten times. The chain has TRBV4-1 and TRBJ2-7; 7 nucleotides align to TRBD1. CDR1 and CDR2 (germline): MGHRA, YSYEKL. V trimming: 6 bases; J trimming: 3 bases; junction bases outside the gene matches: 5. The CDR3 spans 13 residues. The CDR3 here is CASRAGTDYEQYF. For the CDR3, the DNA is TGCGCCAGCAGAGCCGGGACAGACTACGAGCAGTACTTC.